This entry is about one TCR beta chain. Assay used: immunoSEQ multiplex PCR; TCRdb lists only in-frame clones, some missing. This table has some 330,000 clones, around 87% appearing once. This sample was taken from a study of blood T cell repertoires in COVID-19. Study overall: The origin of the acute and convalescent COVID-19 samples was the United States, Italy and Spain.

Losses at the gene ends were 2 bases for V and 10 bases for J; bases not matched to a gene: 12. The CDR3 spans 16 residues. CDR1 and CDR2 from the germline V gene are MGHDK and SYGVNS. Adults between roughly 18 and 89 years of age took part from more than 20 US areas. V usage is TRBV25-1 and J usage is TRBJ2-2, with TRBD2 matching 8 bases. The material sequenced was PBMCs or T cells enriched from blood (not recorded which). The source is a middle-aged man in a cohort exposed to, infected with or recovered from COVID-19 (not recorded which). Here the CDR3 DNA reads TGTGCCAGCAGTGAAGGGGCTTGGAGCGGGGGTGAGGAGCTGTTTTTT. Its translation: CASSEGAWSGGEELFF.